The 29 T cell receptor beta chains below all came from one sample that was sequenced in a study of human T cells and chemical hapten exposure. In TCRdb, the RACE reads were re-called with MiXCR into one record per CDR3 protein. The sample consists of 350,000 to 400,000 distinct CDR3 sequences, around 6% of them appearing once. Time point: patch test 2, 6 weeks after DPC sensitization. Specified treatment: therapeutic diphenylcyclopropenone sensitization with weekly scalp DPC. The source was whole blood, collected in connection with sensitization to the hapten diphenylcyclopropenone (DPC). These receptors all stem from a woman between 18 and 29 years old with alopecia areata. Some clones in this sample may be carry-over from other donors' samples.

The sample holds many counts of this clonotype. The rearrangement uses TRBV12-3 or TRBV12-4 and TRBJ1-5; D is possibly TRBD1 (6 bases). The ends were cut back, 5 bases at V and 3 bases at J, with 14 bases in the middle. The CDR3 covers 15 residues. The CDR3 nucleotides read TGTGCCAGCAGTCGCGGTACAGGGTACAATCAGCCCCAGCATTTT. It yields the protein CASSRGTGYNQPQHF.

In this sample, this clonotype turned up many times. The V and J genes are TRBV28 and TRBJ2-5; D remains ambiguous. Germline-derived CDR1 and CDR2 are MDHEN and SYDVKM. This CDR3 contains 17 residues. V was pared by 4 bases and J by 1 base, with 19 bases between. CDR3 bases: TGTGCCAGCAGTTCAGCGAGCAGATCAGAAATCCAAGAGACCCAGTACTTC. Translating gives CASSSASRSEIQETQYF. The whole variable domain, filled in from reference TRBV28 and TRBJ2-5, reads DVKVTQSSRYLVKRTGEKVFLECVQDMDHENMFWYRQDPGLGLRLIYFSYDVKMKEKGDIPEGYSVSREKKERFSLILESASTNQTSMYLCASSSASRSEIQETQYFGPGTRLLVL.

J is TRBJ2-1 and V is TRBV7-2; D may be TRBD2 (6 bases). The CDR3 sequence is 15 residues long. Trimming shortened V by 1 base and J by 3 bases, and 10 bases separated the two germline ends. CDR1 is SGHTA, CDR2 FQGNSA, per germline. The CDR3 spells CASSLGGGDYNEQFF. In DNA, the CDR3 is TGTGCCAGCAGCTTAGGAGGCGGGGACTACAATGAGCAGTTCTTC.

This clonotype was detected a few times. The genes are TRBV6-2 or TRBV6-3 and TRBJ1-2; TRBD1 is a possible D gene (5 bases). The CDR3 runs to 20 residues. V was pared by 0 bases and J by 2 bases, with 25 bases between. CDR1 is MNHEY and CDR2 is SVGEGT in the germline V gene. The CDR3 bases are TGTGCCAGCAGTTACTCTGAAGTCCGCGTTGGCAGGGCTGAAAACTATGGCTACACCTTC. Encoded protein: CASSYSEVRVGRAENYGYTF.

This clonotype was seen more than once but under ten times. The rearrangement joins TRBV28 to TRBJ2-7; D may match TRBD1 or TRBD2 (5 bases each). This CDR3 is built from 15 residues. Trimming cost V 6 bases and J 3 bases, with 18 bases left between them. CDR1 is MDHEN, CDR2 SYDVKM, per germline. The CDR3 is CASSPLARENYEQYF. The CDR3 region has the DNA TGTGCCAGCAGCCCTTTGGCCAGGGAGAACTACGAGCAGTACTTC.

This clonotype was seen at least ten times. CDR3 region: CASSLWYRGDGYTF. CDR3 nucleotides: TGTGCCAGCAGCTTATGGTACAGGGGAGATGGCTACACCTTC. This chain links TRBV13 with TRBJ1-2, with 7 bases aligning to TRBD1. Germline values: CDR1 PRHDT, CDR2 FYEKMQ (reference sequence). The V segment lost 2 bases and the J segment 6 bases; nucleotides outside the gene matches: 6. The CDR3 covers 14 residues.

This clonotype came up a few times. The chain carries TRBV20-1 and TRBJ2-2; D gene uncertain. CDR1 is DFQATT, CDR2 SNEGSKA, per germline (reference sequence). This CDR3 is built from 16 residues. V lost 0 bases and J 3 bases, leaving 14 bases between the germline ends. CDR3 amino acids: CSARDLLERDTGELFF. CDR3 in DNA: TGCAGTGCTAGAGATCTTCTGGAAAGGGACACCGGGGAGCTGTTTTTT.

The CDR3 DNA follows: TGTGCCAGCAGCCGACCTTACAGGGGCCAAGAGACCCAGTACTTC. It specifies CASSRPYRGQETQYF. This chain links TRBV3-1 with TRBJ2-5, with 7 bases matching TRBD1. The junction had 6 bases not matched to a gene; V was cut back by 4 bases and J by 1 base. CDR1 LGHDT and CDR2 YNNKEL come from the germline V gene (reference sequence). The CDR3 is 15 amino acids.

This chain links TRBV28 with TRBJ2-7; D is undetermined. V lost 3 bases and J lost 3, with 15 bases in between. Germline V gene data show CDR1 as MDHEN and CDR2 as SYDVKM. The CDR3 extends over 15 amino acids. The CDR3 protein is CASSFFGRNLYEQYF. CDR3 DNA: TGTGCCAGCAGTTTCTTCGGACGGAACCTCTACGAGCAGTACTTC. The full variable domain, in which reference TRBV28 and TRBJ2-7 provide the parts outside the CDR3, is DVKVTQSSRYLVKRTGEKVFLECVQDMDHENMFWYRQDPGLGLRLIYFSYDVKMKEKGDIPEGYSVSREKKERFSLILESASTNQTSMYLCASSFFGRNLYEQYFGPGTRLTVT.

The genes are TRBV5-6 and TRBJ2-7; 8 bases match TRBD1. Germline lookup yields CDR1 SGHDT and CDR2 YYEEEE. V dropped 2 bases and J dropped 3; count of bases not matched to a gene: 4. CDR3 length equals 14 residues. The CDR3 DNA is TGTGCCAGCAGCTTCTCAGACAGGGGCTACGAGCAGTACTTC. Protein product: CASSFSDRGYEQYF. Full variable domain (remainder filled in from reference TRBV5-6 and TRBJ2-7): DAGVTQSPTHLIKTRGQQVTLRCSPKSGHDTVSWYQQALGQGPQFIFQYYEEEERQRGNFPDRFSGHQFPNYSSELNVNALLLGDSALYLCASSFSDRGYEQYFGPGTRLTVT.

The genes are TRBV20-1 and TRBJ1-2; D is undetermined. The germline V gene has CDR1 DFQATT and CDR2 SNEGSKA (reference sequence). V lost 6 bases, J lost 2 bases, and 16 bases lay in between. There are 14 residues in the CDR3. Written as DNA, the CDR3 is TGCAGTGCCGCACGGGCATCCCCGAACTATGGCTACACCTTC. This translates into CSAARASPNYGYTF.

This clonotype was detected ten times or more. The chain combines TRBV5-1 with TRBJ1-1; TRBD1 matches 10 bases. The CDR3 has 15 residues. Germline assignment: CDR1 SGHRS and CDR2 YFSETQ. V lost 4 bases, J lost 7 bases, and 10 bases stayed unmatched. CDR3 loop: CASSQKTGGSGEAFF. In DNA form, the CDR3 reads TGCGCCAGCAGCCAGAAGACAGGGGGCTCCGGTGAAGCTTTCTTT. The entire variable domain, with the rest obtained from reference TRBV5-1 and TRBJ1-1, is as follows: KAGVTQTPRYLIKTRGQQVTLSCSPISGHRSVSWYQQTPGQGLQFLFEYFSETQRNKGNFPGRFSGRQFSNSRSEMNVSTLELGDSALYLCASSQKTGGSGEAFFGQGTRLTVV.

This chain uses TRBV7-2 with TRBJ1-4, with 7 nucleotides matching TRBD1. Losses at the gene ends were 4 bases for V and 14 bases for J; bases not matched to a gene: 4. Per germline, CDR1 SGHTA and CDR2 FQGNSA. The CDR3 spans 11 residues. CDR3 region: CASSSTGSLFF. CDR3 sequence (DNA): TGTGCCAGCAGCTCGACAGGGTCCCTGTTTTTT.

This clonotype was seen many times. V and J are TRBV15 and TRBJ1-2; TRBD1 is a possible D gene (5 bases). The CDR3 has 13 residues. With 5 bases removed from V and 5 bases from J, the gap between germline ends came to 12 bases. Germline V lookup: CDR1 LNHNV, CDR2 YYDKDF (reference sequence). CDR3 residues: CATSPGRQYGYTF. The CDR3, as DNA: TGTGCCACCAGCCCGGGACGGCAATATGGCTACACCTTC.

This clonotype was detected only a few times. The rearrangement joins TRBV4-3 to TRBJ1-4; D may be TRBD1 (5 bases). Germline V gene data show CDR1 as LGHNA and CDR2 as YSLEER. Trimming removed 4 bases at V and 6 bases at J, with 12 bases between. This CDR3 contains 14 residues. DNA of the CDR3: TGCGCCAGCAGCCTCAGGGTCTCTGATGAAAAACTGTTTTTT. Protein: CASSLRVSDEKLFF.

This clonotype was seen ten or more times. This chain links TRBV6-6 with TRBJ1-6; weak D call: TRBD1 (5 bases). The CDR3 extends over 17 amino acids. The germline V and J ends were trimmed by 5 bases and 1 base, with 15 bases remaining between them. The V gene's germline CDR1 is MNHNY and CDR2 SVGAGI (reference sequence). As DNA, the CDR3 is TGTGCCAGCAGTGTCCGGGGCCAGACATCCTATAATTCACCCCTCCACTTT. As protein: CASSVRGQTSYNSPLHF.

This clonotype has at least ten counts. CDR3 nucleotides: TGTGCCAGCAGTTTATTAACTGGTGCAGGGGAGGACTCCGGGGAGCTGTTTTTT. It specifies CASSLLTGAGEDSGELFF. The V and J genes are TRBV28 and TRBJ2-2, with D perhaps given as TRBD1 or TRBD2 (6 bases each). This CDR3 is built from 18 residues. Trimming took off 1 base at V and 6 bases at J, with 21 bases between the two ends. From germline, CDR1 is MDHEN and CDR2 SYDVKM.

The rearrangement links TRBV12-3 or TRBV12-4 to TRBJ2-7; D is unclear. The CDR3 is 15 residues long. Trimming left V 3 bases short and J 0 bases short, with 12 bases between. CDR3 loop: CASSLDLWASYEQYF. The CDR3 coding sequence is TGTGCCAGCAGTTTGGACCTTTGGGCCTCCTACGAGCAGTACTTC.

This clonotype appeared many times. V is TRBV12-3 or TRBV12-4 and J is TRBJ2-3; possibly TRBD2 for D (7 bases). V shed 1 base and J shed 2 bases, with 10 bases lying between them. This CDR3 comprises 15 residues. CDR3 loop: CASSLDGGPTDTQYF. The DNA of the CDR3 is TGTGCCAGCAGTTTAGACGGGGGGCCCACAGATACGCAGTATTTT.

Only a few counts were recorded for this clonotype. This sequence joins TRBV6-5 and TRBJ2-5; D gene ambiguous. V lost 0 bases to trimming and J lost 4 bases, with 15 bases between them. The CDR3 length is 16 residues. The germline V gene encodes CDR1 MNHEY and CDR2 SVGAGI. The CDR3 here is CASSYSSGSYRETQYF. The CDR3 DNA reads TGTGCCAGCAGTTACTCGTCGGGCAGCTACCGAGAGACCCAGTACTTC.

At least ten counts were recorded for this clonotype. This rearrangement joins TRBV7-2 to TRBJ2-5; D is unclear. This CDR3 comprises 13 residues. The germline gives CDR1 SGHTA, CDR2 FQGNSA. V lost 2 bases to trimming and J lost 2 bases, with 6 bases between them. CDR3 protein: CASSLTRQETQYF. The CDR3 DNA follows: TGTGCCAGCAGCTTAACAAGGCAAGAGACCCAGTACTTC.

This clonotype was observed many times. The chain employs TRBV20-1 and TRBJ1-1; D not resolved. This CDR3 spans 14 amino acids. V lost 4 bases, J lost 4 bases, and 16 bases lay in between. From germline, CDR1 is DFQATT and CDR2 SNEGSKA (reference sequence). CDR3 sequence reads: CSAKSDGGPTEAFF. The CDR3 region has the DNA TGCAGTGCTAAGTCTGATGGAGGGCCCACTGAAGCTTTCTTT.

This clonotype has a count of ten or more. CDR3 sequence: CASSRSGHSPEAFF. DNA for the CDR3: TGCGCCAGCAGCCGCTCGGGACACTCGCCTGAAGCTTTCTTT. The chain carries TRBV4-3 and TRBJ1-1, with D perhaps matching TRBD1 (6 bases). This CDR3 is built from 14 residues. In germline, CDR1 is LGHNA, CDR2 YSLEER. Trimming took 4 bases from V and 6 from J, leaving 15 bases between them.

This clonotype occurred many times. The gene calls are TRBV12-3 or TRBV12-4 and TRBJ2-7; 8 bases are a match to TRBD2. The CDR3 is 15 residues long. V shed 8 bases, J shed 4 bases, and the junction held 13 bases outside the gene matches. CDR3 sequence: CASSRGGNLVYEQYF. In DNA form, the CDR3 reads TGTGCCAGCTCCCGCGGGGGGAATTTGGTTTACGAGCAGTACTTC.

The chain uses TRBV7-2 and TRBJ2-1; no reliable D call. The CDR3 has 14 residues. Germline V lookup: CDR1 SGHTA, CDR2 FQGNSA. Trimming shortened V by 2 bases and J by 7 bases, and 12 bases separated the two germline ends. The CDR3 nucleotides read TGTGCCAGCAGCTTAAACCGGGTGGGGAATGAGCAGTTCTTC. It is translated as CASSLNRVGNEQFF.

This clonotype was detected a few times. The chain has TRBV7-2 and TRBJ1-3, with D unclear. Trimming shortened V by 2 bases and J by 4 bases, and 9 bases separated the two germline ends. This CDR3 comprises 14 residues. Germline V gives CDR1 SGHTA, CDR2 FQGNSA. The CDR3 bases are TGTGCCAGCAGCTTATACCAGCAGGGAAACACCATATATTTT. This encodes CASSLYQQGNTIYF.

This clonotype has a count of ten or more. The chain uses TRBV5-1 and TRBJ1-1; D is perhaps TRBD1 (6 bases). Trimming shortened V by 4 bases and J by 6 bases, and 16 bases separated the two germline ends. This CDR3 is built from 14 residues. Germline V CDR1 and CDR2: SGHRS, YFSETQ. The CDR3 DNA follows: TGCGCCAGCAGCCCCCGGACAGAGTATGCTGAAGCTTTCTTT. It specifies CASSPRTEYAEAFF.

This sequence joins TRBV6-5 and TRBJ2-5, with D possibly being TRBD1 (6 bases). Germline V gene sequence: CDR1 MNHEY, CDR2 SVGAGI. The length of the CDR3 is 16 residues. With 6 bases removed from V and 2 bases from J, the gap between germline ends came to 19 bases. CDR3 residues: CASSPGTPVRQETQYF. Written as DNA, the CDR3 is TGTGCCAGCAGCCCCGGGACACCAGTTCGACAAGAGACCCAGTACTTC.

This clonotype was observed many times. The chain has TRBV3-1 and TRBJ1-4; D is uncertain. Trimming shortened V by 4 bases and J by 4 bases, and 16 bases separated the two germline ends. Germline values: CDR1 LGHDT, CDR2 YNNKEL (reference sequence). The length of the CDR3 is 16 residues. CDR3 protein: CASSRHGEVLNEKLFF. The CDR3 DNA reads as TGTGCCAGCAGCCGCCACGGTGAGGTCCTTAATGAAAAACTGTTTTTT.